One and the same sample provided the 27 T cell receptor beta chains below, sequenced in a study of human T cells and chemical hapten exposure. In TCRdb, the RACE reads were re-called with MiXCR into one record per CDR3 protein. The repertoire includes about 350,000 distinct CDR3 sequences, about 5.4% of them detected once, and around 8.8% sits in the top ten. Time point here: pre-sensitization, week 0. Described treatment: therapeutic diphenylcyclopropenone sensitization with weekly scalp DPC. Sequenced material: whole blood, taken in connection with sensitization to the hapten diphenylcyclopropenone (DPC). The source of these receptors is a woman aged 18 to 35 with alopecia areata. Some clones in this sample may be carry-over from other donors' samples.

The table lists this clonotype with many counts. The V call is TRBV5-1, the J call TRBJ2-5; possible D gene TRBD2, 6 bases. The CDR3 loop spans 16 amino acids. V was shortened by 4 bases and J by 4 bases, with 20 bases between the two germline ends. In germline, CDR1 is SGHRS, CDR2 YFSETQ. The CDR3 DNA sequence: TGCGCCAGCAGCCCGACAGTCAGGGAGGCGGGAGAGACCCAGTACTTC. It translates to CASSPTVREAGETQYF.

This clonotype has only a few counts. This sequence joins TRBV28 and TRBJ2-1, with 7 bases fitting TRBD2. CDR1 is MDHEN, CDR2 SYDVKM, per germline. J was trimmed by 6 bases and V by 11 bases; bases with no gene match: 10. The CDR3 runs 13 residues. The CDR3 spells CASRGGRRNEQFF. The CDR3, as DNA: TGTGCCTCACGGGGAGGGCGACGCAATGAGCAGTTCTTC.

This clonotype occurred many times. This sequence joins TRBV4-2 and TRBJ2-7, with D possibly called TRBD1 or TRBD2 (5 bases each). This CDR3 spans 14 amino acids. Trimming shortened V by 4 bases and J by 3 bases, and 13 bases separated the two germline ends. CDR1 is LGHNA, CDR2 YNFKEQ, per germline. The chain's CDR3 is CASSPELGRYEQYF. Here the CDR3 DNA reads TGTGCCAGCAGCCCGGAACTGGGACGCTACGAGCAGTACTTC.

Of note for this clonotype: A much larger clone lies a single base off, so this may be a read error. V is TRBV11-2 and J is TRBJ2-3, with a weak D call TRBD1 (5 bases). The CDR3 contains 16 residues. Trimming pared 1 base from V and 4 bases from J, leaving 15 bases between. The germline V gene has CDR1 SGHAT and CDR2 FQNNGV. The chain's CDR3 is CASSLVLTVGADTQYF. The CDR3 nucleotides read TGTGCCAGCAGCTTAGTCTTGACAGTAGGGGCAGATACGCAGTATTTT.

The chain carries TRBV5-5 and TRBJ2-7; no clear D gene. The germline V gene encodes CDR1 SGHKS and CDR2 YYEKEE (reference sequence). CDR3 length: 16 amino acids. Deletions cut 0 bases from V and 6 bases from J, with 19 bases between. CDR3 sequence (DNA): TGTGCCAGCAGCTTGGCCGTGGTACGTGGTAGTTCCGAGCAGTACTTC. It encodes CASSLAVVRGSSEQYF.

The chain combines TRBV28 with TRBJ1-1; unclear D gene. Trimming left V 3 bases short and J 5 bases short, with 16 bases between. This CDR3 contains 15 residues. Germline V lookup: CDR1 MDHEN, CDR2 SYDVKM. CDR3 coding DNA: TGTGCCAGCAGTTTGAATCGTCGGGGTGGGACTGAAGCTTTCTTT. Protein product: CASSLNRRGGTEAFF. The full variable domain, with the rest looked up from reference TRBV28 and TRBJ1-1, is DVKVTQSSRYLVKRTGEKVFLECVQDMDHENMFWYRQDPGLGLRLIYFSYDVKMKEKGDIPEGYSVSREKKERFSLILESASTNQTSMYLCASSLNRRGGTEAFFGQGTRLTVV.

This clonotype has a handful of counts. The rearrangement joins TRBV4-1 to TRBJ2-3; 10 positions match TRBD2. The CDR3 is 17 residues long. J was trimmed by 0 bases and V by 1 base; bases with no gene match: 4. Germline CDR1 is MGHRA and CDR2 is YSYEKL. CDR3 DNA sequence: TGCGCCAGCAGCCAAGTACTAGCGGGGCGTAGCACAGATACGCAGTATTTT. It encodes CASSQVLAGRSTDTQYF.

This chain joins TRBV12-3 or TRBV12-4 and TRBJ2-5, with D tentatively TRBD1 or TRBD2 (5 bases each). Between the trimmed V and J ends, which lost 3 bases and 7 bases, there was a span of 12 bases. The CDR3 contains 13 residues. CDR3 in amino acids: CASSFGRDGTQYF. The CDR3 DNA reads TGTGCCAGCAGTTTCGGCAGGGACGGGACCCAGTACTTC.

This clonotype was counted between two and nine times. This sequence joins TRBV7-3 and TRBJ1-3; D may be TRBD1 (6 bases). Germline lookup yields CDR1 SGHTA and CDR2 FQGTGA. The CDR3 is 14 residues long. Trimming removed 5 bases from V and 0 bases from J, with 8 bases in between. DNA of the CDR3: TGTGCCAGCAGCGCCAGGGGCTCTGGAAACACCATATATTTT. This sequence encodes CASSARGSGNTIYF.

This clonotype has just a few counts. This rearrangement joins TRBV28 to TRBJ1-2, with a tentative D call TRBD1 (5 bases). The V gene lost 8 bases and the J gene lost 4 bases, with 14 bases spanning the gap. The length of the CDR3 is 13 residues. The V gene's germline CDR1 is MDHEN and CDR2 SYDVKM. CDR3 protein: CASGAWTVYGYTF. CDR3 nucleotide sequence: TGTGCCAGCGGGGCCTGGACCGTCTATGGCTACACCTTC.

This clonotype was counted at least ten times. This chain joins TRBV10-3 and TRBJ2-7; no firm D call. There are 13 residues in the CDR3. The V end lost 0 bases, the J end lost 6 bases, and 9 bases lay between the germline ends. Germline CDR1 ENHRY, CDR2 SYGVKD. The CDR3 region has the DNA TGTGCCATCAGTGAGTCCTTTCAACTCGAGCAGTACTTC. Residues: CAISESFQLEQYF.

V is TRBV27 and J is TRBJ2-1; 9 bases align to TRBD2. CDR3 length: 15 residues. The junction had 3 bases not matched to a gene; V was cut back by 2 bases and J by 4 bases. The germline gives CDR1 MNHEY, CDR2 SMNVEV (reference sequence). CDR3 in amino acids: CASSLRSGGYNEQFF. CDR3 sequence (DNA): TGTGCCAGCAGTTTACGGAGCGGGGGGTACAATGAGCAGTTCTTC.

This rearrangement joins TRBV4-2 to TRBJ1-2; the D is unclear. Deletions cut 4 bases from V and 4 bases from J, with 16 bases between. Germline V gene sequence: CDR1 LGHNA, CDR2 YNFKEQ. The CDR3 is made up of 15 amino acids. The CDR3 protein is CASSPERADIYGYTF. In DNA form, the CDR3 reads TGTGCCAGCAGCCCGGAAAGAGCTGACATCTATGGCTACACCTTC.

This clonotype was observed a handful of times. The chain combines TRBV7-2 with TRBJ2-4; a weak D match, TRBD2 (6 bases). Per the germline V gene, CDR1 is SGHTA and CDR2 is FQGNSA. CDR3 length equals 16 residues. V was cut by 2 bases and J by 8 bases, with 19 bases left in between. CDR3 DNA: TGTGCCAGCAGCTTAATGTTGGGGCAGGGAGGTCACATTCAGTACTTC. This codes for CASSLMLGQGGHIQYF.

This clonotype was found many times. The J gene is TRBJ2-4, the V gene TRBV9; D uncertain. The germline V gene has CDR1 SGDLS and CDR2 YYNGEE. V lost 2 bases to trimming and J lost 5 bases, with 11 bases between them. CDR3 size: 14 residues. Written as DNA, the CDR3 is TGTGCCAGCAGCGTCGATCTACTCGAAAACATTCAGTACTTC. This gives the protein CASSVDLLENIQYF.

Many counts were recorded for this clonotype. The V and J genes are TRBV20-1 and TRBJ2-3; D perhaps matches TRBD2 (5 bases). Germline V gives CDR1 DFQATT, CDR2 SNEGSKA (reference sequence). The V and J ends lost 3 bases and 4 bases respectively, with 17 bases between them. The CDR3 is made up of 15 amino acids. The CDR3 is CSARGLATPSDTQYF. The CDR3 coding sequence is TGCAGTGCTAGGGGCCTAGCCACCCCTTCAGATACGCAGTATTTT.

This clonotype was recorded many times. The V and J genes are TRBV12-3 or TRBV12-4 and TRBJ2-5, with 8 positions matching TRBD2. The junction had 5 bases not matched to a gene; V was cut back by 3 bases and J by 2 bases. This CDR3 has 15 residues. CDR3 coding DNA: TGTGCCAGCAGTTTCAGCGGGGGCCAACAAGAGACCCAGTACTTC. It yields the protein CASSFSGGQQETQYF.

This clonotype was detected ten times or more. The chain uses TRBV27 and TRBJ2-3, with 12 positions matching TRBD2. This CDR3 region has 17 residues. J gave up 2 bases and V 5 bases, and 8 bases lay outside the gene matches. Germline assignment: CDR1 MNHEY and CDR2 SMNVEV (reference sequence). The CDR3 is CASSLWTSGEATDTQYF. CDR3 in DNA: TGTGCCAGCAGTCTCTGGACTAGCGGGGAGGCCACAGATACGCAGTATTTT.

This clonotype has only a few counts. The CDR3 reads CASSARTGGDQPQHF. The CDR3 bases are TGTGCCAGCAGCGCCCGGACAGGGGGCGATCAGCCCCAGCATTTT. The V call is TRBV7-2, the J call TRBJ1-5; 11 bases are shared with TRBD1. The CDR3 length is 15 residues. The J segment lost 5 bases and the V segment lost 5 bases, leaving 5 bases of the junction unmatched. The V gene's germline CDR1 is SGHTA and CDR2 FQGNSA. The full variable domain, completed using reference TRBV7-2 and TRBJ1-5, is GAGVSQSPSNKVTEKGKDVELRCDPISGHTALYWYRQSLGQGLEFLIYFQGNSAPDKSGLPSDRFSAERTGGSVSTLTIQRTQQEDSAVYLCASSARTGGDQPQHFGDGTRLSIL.

The chain employs TRBV7-2 and TRBJ2-3; possible D gene TRBD1, 6 bases. In germline, CDR1 is SGHTA, CDR2 FQGNSA. Trimming cost V 6 bases and J 6 bases, with 16 bases left between them. The CDR3 is made up of 14 amino acids. CDR3 nucleotide sequence: TGTGCCAGCAGTGTACAGGGACCCCAGGATACGCAGTATTTT. Protein product: CASSVQGPQDTQYF.

The V gene is TRBV12-3 or TRBV12-4, the J gene TRBJ2-1; 12 positions agree with TRBD2. The CDR3 is made up of 15 amino acids. V lost 7 bases to trimming and J lost 5 bases; unmatched junction nucleotides: 6. The CDR3 here is CASNLLAGGNNEQFF. CDR3 nucleotides: TGTGCCAGCAATCTACTAGCGGGGGGAAACAATGAGCAGTTCTTC.

This clonotype was detected only a few times. The V gene is TRBV6-2 or TRBV6-3, the J gene TRBJ1-5; 8 bases are a match to TRBD1. From germline, CDR1 is MNHEY and CDR2 SVGEGT. Trimming cost V 0 bases and J 5 bases; bases outside gene matches: 3. This CDR3 region has 15 residues. This chain's CDR3 is CASSYSYRGDQPQHF. Here the CDR3 DNA reads TGTGCCAGCAGTTACTCTTACAGGGGGGATCAGCCCCAGCATTTT.

This clonotype showed up just a few times. The rearrangement uses TRBV5-1 and TRBJ2-7, with 10 bases matching TRBD2. There are 15 residues in the CDR3. Germline V lookup: CDR1 SGHRS, CDR2 YFSETQ. V gave up 4 bases and J gave up 2 bases; unmatched junction bases: 6. For the CDR3, the DNA is TGCGCCAGCAGCGATAGCGGGGGGTCTACCTACGAGCAGTACTTC. It codes for CASSDSGGSTYEQYF.

This clonotype was counted between two and nine times. This chain uses TRBV5-6 with TRBJ2-1; no clear D. This CDR3 comprises 13 residues. Looked up from germline, CDR1 is SGHDT and CDR2 is YYEEEE. Deletions cut 2 bases from V and 4 bases from J, with 7 bases between. CDR3 loop: CASSLREYNEQFF. In DNA form, the CDR3 reads TGTGCCAGCAGCTTAAGGGAATACAATGAGCAGTTCTTC.

In its sample, this clonotype was seen many times. V is TRBV18 and J is TRBJ1-1, with D possibly matching TRBD1 (5 bases). V lost 3 bases, J lost 0 bases, and 11 bases lay in between. The V gene's germline CDR1 is KGHSH and CDR2 LQKENI. The CDR3 consists of 15 residues. The DNA for the CDR3 is TGTGCCAGCTCACCCCGAGGGACGGTGAACACTGAAGCTTTCTTT. Amino acids: CASSPRGTVNTEAFF.

This clonotype came up many times. The J gene is TRBJ2-1, the V gene TRBV4-3; 9 bases fit TRBD1. The CDR3 extends over 16 amino acids. Germline-derived CDR1 and CDR2 are LGHNA and YSLEER. Trimming removed 1 base from V and 7 bases from J; junction bases left unmatched: 8. For the CDR3, the DNA is TGCGCCAGCAGCCAAGGCCGGGACAGGGCTAAAAATGAGCAGTTCTTC. Translation gives CASSQGRDRAKNEQFF.

This clonotype was recorded a few times. The chain joins TRBV14 to TRBJ2-4; D gene unclear. V dropped 0 bases and J dropped 8 bases, with 5 bases sitting between them. CDR3 size: 12 residues. Germline V gene sequence: CDR1 SGHDN, CDR2 FVKESK. The CDR3 loop reads CASSQDGDIQYF. Here the CDR3 DNA reads TGTGCCAGCAGCCAAGATGGGGACATTCAGTACTTC. The full variable domain, completed using reference TRBV14 and TRBJ2-4, is EAGVTQFPSHSVIEKGQTVTLRCDPISGHDNLYWYRRVMGKEIKFLLHFVKESKQDESGMPNNRFLAERTGGTYSTLKVQPAELEDSGVYFCASSQDGDIQYFGAGTRLSVL.